The 2 T cell receptor beta chains below come from one sample, sequenced in a study of liver allograft versus peripheral blood T cells. Whole-study context: Blood and transplanted-liver T cell receptor repertoires from recipients were compared.

TCRdb passed the reads through MiXCR, listing each CDR3 protein once. The data hold about 4,000 distinct CDR3 sequences, with about a fifth observed a single time. These receptors originate from a human patient who had a liver transplant. Some T cells may be transferred from the graft donor.

This clonotype is medium-sized. This chain joins TRBV20-1 and TRBJ1-5; D possibly corresponds to TRBD1 (5 bases). Germline CDR1 and CDR2: DFQATT and SNEGSKA (reference sequence). This CDR3 is 15 amino acids long. Between the trimmed V and J ends, which lost 1 base and 3 bases, there was a span of 13 bases. The CDR3 protein is CSARAPQEINQPQHF. CDR3 nucleotides: TGCAGTGCTAGAGCCCCACAGGAGATCAATCAGCCCCAGCATTTT.

This clonotype ranks as medium-sized. This CDR3 is CASSLLLAHTGELFF. CDR3 nucleotide sequence: TGTGCCAGCAGTTTGTTACTAGCGCACACCGGGGAGCTGTTTTTT. The chain couples TRBV12-3 or TRBV12-4 to TRBJ2-2; TRBD2 agrees at 7 bases. Losses at the gene ends were 3 bases for V and 3 bases for J; bases not matched to a gene: 4. The CDR3 totals 15 residues.